This T cell receptor (beta chain) was observed in a study of T-cell memory formation after mild COVID-19. For the study at large: For the most part, TCR clusters were specific to one donor. General study findings and limits: Day 15 to 85 contractors were CD4/CD8 balanced; later expanders leaned CD4+. CD4+ clones that contracted lay mainly in CM and EM; CD8+ ones lay in EMRA.

Trimming took off 0 bases at V and 2 bases at J, with 24 bases between the two ends. Germline V lookup: CDR1 KGHDR, CDR2 SFDVKD. CDR3 size: 20 residues. TCRdb recomputed calls from the 5' RACE reads with MiXCR, one row per CDR3 protein. This sample has over 350,000 distinct CDR3 sequences, with roughly 26% found just once. Turning to this clonotype: The target antigen is unknown.

The origin of this receptor is an adult woman who had mild COVID-19 (a few samples of this study predate the infection). Cell type and time point are not known. This sequence joins TRBV24-1 and TRBJ2-5, with D possibly TRBD2 on 5 matching bases. The sequencing sample was made of PBMCs or a T cell subset sorted from them (not recorded which). CDR3 DNA: TGTGCCACCAGTGATTTGGTTAATAGGGAGAACATGAGACGTCAAGAGACCCAGTACTTC. This sequence encodes CATSDLVNRENMRRQETQYF.